The 25 T cell receptor beta chains below come from one sample, sequenced in a study of Ad26.COV2.S vaccination and SARS-CoV-2 variants. Described treatment: some 20 received Ad26.COV2.S at low or high dose, single or two shots; 5 received placebo; per-sample allocation not given. Sample collection was performed on day 63 after the first vaccine or placebo injection. Using immunoSEQ multiplex PCR, the repertoire was profiled, and TCRdb retains in-frame clones only, with some absent. The data show about 390,000 clones, with about 90% seen just once and about 1.7% held by the top ten. The input for sequencing was peripheral blood, taken in a trial of Ad26.COV2.S vaccine versus placebo. The source of these receptors is a person aged 18-65 years who received the Ad26.COV2.S COVID-19 vaccine or a placebo.

V and J are TRBV18 and TRBJ2-2, with a weak D call TRBD1 (6 bases). Between the trimmed V and J ends, which lost 3 bases and 7 bases, there was a span of 15 bases. CDR1 KGHSH and CDR2 LQKENI come from the germline V gene. This CDR3 is 15 amino acids long. The CDR3 bases are TGTGCCAGCTCACCCGGAGCAGGGGCCGTCGGGGAGCTGTTTTTT. Protein: CASSPGAGAVGELFF.

This rearrangement joins TRBV5-1 to TRBJ2-3; tentative D call: TRBD1 (6 bases). The CDR3 spans 16 residues. In germline, CDR1 is SGHRS, CDR2 YFSETQ. V lost 4 bases and J 2 bases, leaving 17 bases between the germline ends. The CDR3 DNA sequence: TGCGCCAGCAGCACAAGACAAGGGGGATTCACAGATACGCAGTATTTT. It is translated as CASSTRQGGFTDTQYF.

This clone is labeled medium-sized. The chain couples TRBV6-2 or TRBV6-3 to TRBJ2-5; 7 bases fit TRBD1. Losses at the gene ends were 4 bases for V and 2 bases for J; bases not matched to a gene: 4. The length of the CDR3 is 14 residues. Germline assignment: CDR1 MNHEY and CDR2 SVGEGT. The CDR3 region has the DNA TGTGCCAGCAGTTCCGGGACAGAGCAAGAGACCCAGTACTTC. It is translated as CASSSGTEQETQYF.

The genes are TRBV6-5 and TRBJ2-2; perhaps TRBD1 as D (5 bases). This CDR3 spans 16 amino acids. In germline, CDR1 is MNHEY, CDR2 SVGAGI. V lost 0 bases to trimming and J lost 5 bases, with 13 bases between them. The CDR3 DNA is TGTGCCAGCAGTTACTCAGCAGGGAAAGTAACCGGGGAGCTGTTTTTT. It specifies CASSYSAGKVTGELFF.

This chain joins TRBV30 and TRBJ2-3, with 10 bases identical to TRBD1. The CDR3 is made up of 15 amino acids. Germline lookup yields CDR1 GTSNPN and CDR2 SVGIG (reference sequence). The trim removed 1 base at V and 2 bases at J, leaving 3 bases unmatched. CDR3 residues: CAWSATGGNTDTQYF. The CDR3 DNA reads as TGTGCCTGGAGTGCGACAGGGGGCAACACAGATACGCAGTATTTT.

The V and J genes are TRBV12-3 or TRBV12-4 and TRBJ2-1; 8 bases agree with TRBD1. The CDR3 is made up of 12 amino acids. Unmatched junction bases numbered 6, after V lost 3 bases and J lost 14 bases. The CDR3 is CASSFGKGQEFF. CDR3 DNA sequence: TGTGCCAGCAGTTTCGGGAAGGGACAGGAGTTCTTC.

The V and J genes are TRBV3-1 (or the pseudogene TRBV3-2) and TRBJ1-6; D gene uncertain. Germline values: CDR1 LGHDT, CDR2 YNNKEL (reference sequence). V gave up 4 bases and J gave up 9 bases, with 10 bases separating them. The CDR3 contains 13 residues. CDR3 sequence (DNA): TGTGCCAGCAGCCCGGGGTTTACTTCACCCCTCCACTTT. It encodes CASSPGFTSPLHF.

The chain couples TRBV6-2 or TRBV6-3 to TRBJ1-5; no definite D call. V was trimmed by 2 bases and J by 3 bases, leaving 17 bases between them. The length of the CDR3 is 17 residues. Germline assignment: CDR1 MNHEY and CDR2 SVGEGT. This CDR3 is CASSYDPGSTHNQPQHF. CDR3 sequence (DNA): TGTGCCAGCAGTTACGATCCTGGATCTACTCACAATCAGCCCCAGCATTTT.

This rearrangement joins TRBV15 to TRBJ2-5, with 7 bases identical to TRBD2. The CDR3 sequence is 18 residues long. V lost 0 bases to trimming and J lost 0 bases; unmatched junction nucleotides: 10. Germline CDR1 LNHNV, CDR2 YYDKDF (reference sequence). The CDR3 nucleotides are TGTGCCACCAGCAGAGATCGGGGGGTGAGTTGGTACCAAGAGACCCAGTACTTC. Protein: CATSRDRGVSWYQETQYF. The variable domain in full, completed from reference TRBV15 and TRBJ2-5, reads DAMVIQNPRYQVTQFGKPVTLSCSQTLNHNVMYWYQQKSSQAPKLLFHYYDKDFNNEADTPDNFQSRRPNTSFCFLDIRSPGLGDTAMYLCATSRDRGVSWYQETQYFGPGTRLLVL.

This chain uses TRBV19 with TRBJ2-3, with 10 nucleotides matching TRBD1. The CDR3 covers 15 residues. Germline values: CDR1 LNHDA, CDR2 SQIVND (reference sequence). The V and J ends lost 7 bases and 4 bases, in that order; junction bases with no gene match: 8. CDR3 in amino acids: CASTQGQGFSDTQYF. For the CDR3, the DNA is TGTGCCAGTACCCAGGGACAGGGGTTTTCAGATACGCAGTATTTT.

This sequence joins TRBV19 and TRBJ1-1; 8 nucleotides match TRBD1. The J segment lost 1 base and the V segment lost 6 bases, leaving 1 base of the junction unmatched. This CDR3 region has 13 residues. Germline CDR1 LNHDA, CDR2 SQIVND (reference sequence). CDR3 sequence: CASRDRGNTEAFF. As DNA, the CDR3 is TGTGCCAGTAGAGACAGGGGGAACACTGAAGCTTTCTTT.

V is TRBV7-9 and J is TRBJ2-1; 7 bases line up with TRBD1. CDR3 length equals 16 residues. Germline lookup yields CDR1 SEHNR and CDR2 FQNEAQ (reference sequence). Trimming at V came to 1 base and at J to 7 bases, leaving 10 bases not matched to a gene. CDR3 DNA sequence: TGTGCCAGCAGCTTAGAAGCCGGTGTACAGGGGAATGAGCAGTTCTTC. It is translated as CASSLEAGVQGNEQFF.

The chain carries TRBV10-3 and TRBJ2-7; 9 nucleotides align to TRBD1. Germline loops: CDR1 ENHRY, CDR2 SYGVKD. This CDR3 spans 15 amino acids. V dropped 5 bases and J dropped 2; count of bases not matched to a gene: 7. This CDR3 is CAISPQGANPYEQYF. In nucleotides, the CDR3 is TGTGCCATCAGTCCACAGGGGGCAAATCCCTACGAGCAGTACTTC.

The chain uses TRBV18 and TRBJ2-6; 12 bases fit TRBD1. There are 20 residues in the CDR3. J was trimmed by 4 bases and V by 1 base; bases with no gene match: 11. Germline CDR1 reads KGHSH; CDR2 reads LQKENI. The CDR3 sequence: CASSPQGQGAFGSGANVLTF. DNA of the CDR3: TGTGCCAGCTCACCACAGGGACAGGGGGCATTCGGTAGCGGGGCCAACGTCCTGACTTTC.

The chain carries TRBV27 and TRBJ2-1; D might be TRBD1 (6 bases). This CDR3 region has 14 residues. V was trimmed by 4 bases and J by 3 bases, leaving 10 bases between them. Germline V gene lookup returns CDR1 MNHEY and CDR2 SMNVEV (reference sequence). CDR3 sequence (DNA): TGTGCCAGCAGTTCACAGGGATACTACAATGAGCAGTTCTTC. It yields the protein CASSSQGYYNEQFF.

The rearrangement uses TRBV4-3 and TRBJ1-2; TRBD1 is a possible D gene (6 bases). V dropped 3 bases and J dropped 4 bases, with 12 bases sitting between them. Germline CDR1 and CDR2: LGHNA and YSLEER. The CDR3 loop spans 14 amino acids. The CDR3 DNA reads as TGCGCCAGCAGCCATGTGGACAGTTTCTATGGCTACACCTTC. Its translation: CASSHVDSFYGYTF.

The V gene is TRBV9, the J gene TRBJ2-5; 13 nucleotides match TRBD2. After removal of 4 bases from V and 3 bases from J, the junction contained 9 bases not matched to a gene. This CDR3 contains 17 residues. Germline V lookup: CDR1 SGDLS, CDR2 YYNGEE. The CDR3 bases are TGTGCCAGCAGCACCCAGACTAGCGGGGGGACAAAAGAGACCCAGTACTTC. Translation: CASSTQTSGGTKETQYF.

This clone was detected a few times. The chain has TRBV27 and TRBJ2-1; 7 nucleotides match TRBD2. The CDR3 covers 14 residues. The V and J ends lost 11 bases and 5 bases, in that order; junction bases with no gene match: 12. Germline V gene sequence: CDR1 MNHEY, CDR2 SMNVEV (reference sequence). This CDR3 is CAARSWGGNNEQFF. CDR3 nucleotide sequence: TGTGCCGCCCGCTCGTGGGGGGGGAACAATGAGCAGTTCTTC.

This chain joins TRBV6-1 and TRBJ1-5; tentatively, D is TRBD1 (6 bases). This CDR3 comprises 19 residues. The ends were cut back, 4 bases at V and 0 bases at J, with 22 bases in the middle. Germline V gene data show CDR1 as MNHNS and CDR2 as SASEGT. Here the CDR3 reads CASSVGGEKGQYSNQPQHF. The CDR3 DNA reads TGTGCCAGCAGTGTGGGGGGGGAAAAAGGACAGTATAGCAATCAGCCCCAGCATTTT.

The chain employs TRBV7-8 and TRBJ1-3; tentative D call: TRBD1 (5 bases). Trimming cost V 4 bases and J 0 bases, with 7 bases left between them. This CDR3 is 14 amino acids long. CDR1 SGHVS and CDR2 FQNEAQ come from the germline V gene. The CDR3, as DNA: TGTGCCAGCAGCTGGCAGGGCTCTGGAAACACCATATATTTT. It translates to CASSWQGSGNTIYF.

This chain joins TRBV28 and TRBJ2-1; no definite D call. This CDR3 has 13 residues. Germline V gene data show CDR1 as MDHEN and CDR2 as SYDVKM. V lost 0 bases and J 12 bases, leaving 12 bases between the germline ends. As DNA, the CDR3 is TGTGCCAGCAGTTTATGGGTCTTGGAGATGCAGTTCTTC. Translation gives CASSLWVLEMQFF. The whole variable domain, filled in from reference TRBV28 and TRBJ2-1, reads DVKVTQSSRYLVKRTGEKVFLECVQDMDHENMFWYRQDPGLGLRLIYFSYDVKMKEKGDIPEGYSVSREKKERFSLILESASTNQTSMYLCASSLWVLEMQFFGPGTRLTVL.

This chain joins TRBV2 and TRBJ2-1; the match to TRBD1 covers 7 bases. The length of the CDR3 is 14 residues. Germline CDR1 and CDR2: SNHLY and FYNNEI. Germline trimming cut 6 bases from V and 2 bases from J; bases unmatched to any gene: 4. CDR3 in amino acids: CASRTGAAYNEQFF. Written as DNA, the CDR3 is TGTGCCAGCAGAACAGGGGCGGCCTACAATGAGCAGTTCTTC.

As concerns this clone: The same CDR3 arises from other DNA sequences in this sample as well. Here the CDR3 reads CASSMGGDYGYTF. For the CDR3, the DNA is TGTGCCAGTAGTATGGGTGGAGATTATGGCTACACCTTC. The gene calls are TRBV19 and TRBJ1-2; D unclear. The germline CDR1 and CDR2 sequences are LNHDA and SQIVND (reference sequence). Trimming took 3 bases from V and 5 from J, leaving 10 bases between them. CDR3 length: 13 residues.

This rearrangement joins TRBV3-1 (or the pseudogene TRBV3-2) to TRBJ1-1, with D uncertain. The CDR3 runs to 13 residues. Germline V lookup: CDR1 LGHDT, CDR2 YNNKEL (reference sequence). Between the trimmed V and J ends, which lost 4 bases and 0 bases, there was a span of 6 bases. Written as DNA, the CDR3 is TGTGCCAGCAGCCTGAGCATGAACACTGAAGCTTTCTTT. Translation: CASSLSMNTEAFF.

The chain joins TRBV12-3 or TRBV12-4 to TRBJ1-2, with D possibly matching TRBD1 (5 bases). V gave up 7 bases and J gave up 4 bases, with 13 bases separating them. The CDR3 runs 13 residues. The CDR3 protein is CASTQQELYGYTF. The CDR3 region has the DNA TGTGCCAGCACTCAACAGGAGCTCTATGGCTACACCTTC.